This is a list of T cell receptor beta chains from one sample in a study of blood T cell repertoires in COVID-19. Libraries were prepared by immunoSEQ multiplex PCR; TCRdb keeps only in-frame clonotypes and omits some of them. The sample carries 140,000 to 150,000 clones, more than 60% recorded once. Input material: peripheral blood. The source is a man aged 45-65 years with acute or convalescent COVID-19. Both conserved end residues are part of each CDR3. D genes are given only for firm matches. The size of a clone is reported for some rows only, either as once, few or many, or as a class for expanded clones.

>TRBJ1-1|NA|TRBV9|NA
TGTGCCAGCAGCATGATACAGGGACTGAACACTGAAGCTTTCTTT
CASSMIQGLNTEAFF
>TRBJ2-5|NA|TRBV3-1/TRBV3-2|TRBD2
TGTGCCAGCAGCCAAGATTTGGGGGGAACTAGCGGTACCCAAGAGACCCAGTACTTC
CASSQDLGGTSGTQETQYF
>TRBJ1-1|NA|TRBV5-1|TRBD1
TGCGCCAGCAGCTCGGGACAGGGGGCAGGGGAAGCTTTCTTT
CASSSGQGAGEAFF
>TRBJ1-1|NA|TRBV12-3/TRBV12-4|NA
TGTGCCAGCAGTTTATGGGGCAGTGAAGCTTTCTTT
CASSLWGSEAFF
>TRBJ1-5|NA|TRBV28|TRBD1
TGTGCCAGCAGTTTATTTCGACAGGGGGCATCAAATCAGCCCCAGCATTTT
CASSLFRQGASNQPQHF
>TRBJ1-5|NA|TRBV7-2|NA
TGTGCCAGCAGCTTACGGGACGGACTACATCAGCCCCAGCATTTT
CASSLRDGLHQPQHF
>TRBJ1-4|NA|TRBV18|NA
TGTGCCAGCTCACCCACGAAGGGACTTAATGAAAAACTGTTTTTT
CASSPTKGLNEKLFF
>TRBJ1-1|NA|TRBV19|TRBD1
TGTGCCAGTAGTATTCTGGCAGGGGGGACTGAAGCTTTCTTT
CASSILAGGTEAFF
>TRBJ2-3|NA|TRBV3-1/TRBV3-2|NA
TGTGCCAGCAGCCCCGACCCCACTAGCAGATTTACAGATACGCAGTATTTT
CASSPDPTSRFTDTQYF
>TRBJ2-1|NA|TRBV5-6|NA
TGTGCCAGCAGCCCGAGGGGCTACGGGGGCAATGAGCAGTTCTTC
CASSPRGYGGNEQFF
>TRBJ2-3|NA|TRBV7-8|TRBD2
TGTGCCAGCAGCTCAGGCCCGCGGGGGGGAACAGATACGCAGTATTTT
CASSSGPRGGTDTQYF
>TRBJ1-1|NA|TRBV11-2|NA
TGTGCCAGCAGCTTAACCCTGCGGGGCACTGAAGCTTTCTTT
CASSLTLRGTEAFF
>TRBJ2-5|NA|TRBV20-1|NA
TGCAGTGCTAGTCAATCCAGGGAGACCCAGTACTTC
CSASQSRETQYF
>TRBJ1-2|once|TRBV19|NA
TGTGCCAGTAGTATGGGCGGGGGAACGGGCGGCTACACCTTC
CASSMGGGTGGYTF
>TRBJ2-6|NA|TRBV21-1|NA
TGTGCCAGCAGCTCCTCGACAGGGCCCCCTTCTGGGGCCAACGTCCTGACTTTC
CASSSSTGPPSGANVLTF
>TRBJ1-2|NA|TRBV18|NA
TGTGCCAGCTCACCATCGACGGGCGGGCGTGGCTACACCTTC
CASSPSTGGRGYTF
>TRBJ1-2|NA|TRBV6-1|NA
TGTGCCAGCAGTGAAGCGGCAGGGGACTATGGCTACACCTTC
CASSEAAGDYGYTF
>TRBJ1-3|NA|TRBV27|NA
TGTGCCAGCAGAACAAGCTCTGGAAACACCATATATTTT
CASRTSSGNTIYF
>TRBJ1-2|NA|TRBV3-1/TRBV3-2|NA
TGTGCCAGCAGCCATTTTTCCCGGGGGGGCGACGGCTACACCTTC
CASSHFSRGGDGYTF
>TRBJ2-3|NA|TRBV7-3|NA
TGTGCCAGCAGCTTCGGACAGTTCACAGATACGCAGTATTTT
CASSFGQFTDTQYF
>TRBJ1-1|NA|TRBV11-1|NA
TGTGCCAGCAGCTTGGACATACTGAACACTGAAGCTTTCTTT
CASSLDILNTEAFF
>TRBJ1-5|NA|TRBV5-6|NA
TGTGCCAGCAGCTTGGGGGGACATAGCAATCAGCCCCAGCATTTT
CASSLGGHSNQPQHF
>TRBJ1-2|NA|TRBV30|NA
TGTGCCTGGAGTGGTTCTCCGGGTTCTAACTATGGCTACACCTTC
CAWSGSPGSNYGYTF
>TRBJ1-5|once|TRBV6-1|NA
TGTGCCAGCAGTGAGGGGAGATTTCAGCCCCAGCATTTT
CASSEGRFQPQHF
>TRBJ2-1|NA|TRBV5-1|NA
TGCGCCAGCAGCTTGGTGGGGTACAGGGAGAATGAGCAGTTCTTC
CASSLVGYRENEQFF
>TRBJ2-3|NA|TRBV18|TRBD2
TGTGCCAGCTCACGACTCGTTACCGGGGGGGCAGGAGATACGCAGTATTTT
CASSRLVTGGAGDTQYF
>TRBJ2-2|NA|TRBV4-2|NA
TGTGCCAGCAGCCAAGATGGAGGGGAAGGCACCGGGGAGCTGTTTTTT
CASSQDGGEGTGELFF
>TRBJ1-6|NA|TRBV3-1/TRBV3-2|TRBD1
TGTGCCAGCAGCCTAGGACAGGGGGCGAATTCACCCCTCCACTTT
CASSLGQGANSPLHF
>TRBJ1-6|few|TRBV19|TRBD1
TGTGCCAGTAGAACCGGGACAGGCTATTCACCCCTCCACTTT
CASRTGTGYSPLHF
>TRBJ2-7|NA|TRBV28|TRBD1
TGTGCCAGCAGTTCGCCGGGACAGACCTACGAGCAGTACTTC
CASSSPGQTYEQYF
>TRBJ1-2|NA|TRBV10-3|NA
TGTGCCATCGGAGGACCTGGGGGCGGCTACACCTTC
CAIGGPGGGYTF
>TRBJ2-1|NA|TRBV19|TRBD1
TGTGCCAGTAGTCCTAGACAGGGTCTACTCTACAATGAGCAGTTCTTC
CASSPRQGLLYNEQFF
>TRBJ1-4|NA|TRBV6-1|NA
TGTGCCAGCAGTGAACGGCGGCTATCTGAAAAACTGTTTTTT
CASSERRLSEKLFF
>TRBJ1-1|NA|TRBV9|NA
TGTGCCAGCAGCGTAGGGACAAGCTGGAACACTGAAGCTTTCTTT
CASSVGTSWNTEAFF
>TRBJ1-3|NA|TRBV11-2|NA
TGTGCCAGCAACAAAATTGCAGGGGCTCTAGGGGGAAACACCATATATTTT
CASNKIAGALGGNTIYF
>TRBJ1-1|NA|TRBV19|NA
TGTGCCAGTAGTATAGGCAGGGGACGGAACACTGAAGCTTTCTTT
CASSIGRGRNTEAFF
>TRBJ2-3|once|TRBV14|NA
TGTGCCAGCAGCCAACTGGGGGCTGTAAGCACAGATACGCAGTATTTT
CASSQLGAVSTDTQYF
>TRBJ2-5|NA|TRBV3-1/TRBV3-2|TRBD2
TGTGCCAGCAGCCTAAGAGGTAGCGGGGGAGGAGAGACCCAGTACTTC
CASSLRGSGGGETQYF
>TRBJ1-2|NA|TRBV4-1|NA
TGCGCCAGCACCGCGACAGTTAACTATGGCTACACCTTC
CASTATVNYGYTF
>TRBJ2-4|once|TRBV2|NA
TGTGCCAGCAGTGTAACAACTAGTCCGGGAAACATTCAGTACTTC
CASSVTTSPGNIQYF
>TRBJ2-1|NA|TRBV5-1|TRBD1
TGCGCCAGCAGCTTTACCTCCGCCGGGACAGCAAACAATGAGCAGTTCTTC
CASSFTSAGTANNEQFF
>TRBJ1-5|NA|TRBV2|NA
TGTGCCAGCAGTGAACGGCGCGGGAATAGCAATCAGCCCCAGCATTTT
CASSERRGNSNQPQHF
>TRBJ2-2|NA|TRBV7-2|NA
TGTGCCAGCAGCTTATACAGGGCGGGCACCGGGGAGCTGTTTTTT
CASSLYRAGTGELFF
>TRBJ2-3|once|TRBV27|NA
TGTGCCAGCAGTTTTACGGGATATAGCACAGATACGCAGTATTTT
CASSFTGYSTDTQYF
>TRBJ1-2|NA|TRBV18|NA
TGTGCCAGCTCACAATGGGACAGCTACACCTTC
CASSQWDSYTF
>TRBJ1-2|NA|TRBV7-8|TRBD1
TGTGCCAGCCGAGACAGGGGAGCCTATGGCTACACCTTC
CASRDRGAYGYTF